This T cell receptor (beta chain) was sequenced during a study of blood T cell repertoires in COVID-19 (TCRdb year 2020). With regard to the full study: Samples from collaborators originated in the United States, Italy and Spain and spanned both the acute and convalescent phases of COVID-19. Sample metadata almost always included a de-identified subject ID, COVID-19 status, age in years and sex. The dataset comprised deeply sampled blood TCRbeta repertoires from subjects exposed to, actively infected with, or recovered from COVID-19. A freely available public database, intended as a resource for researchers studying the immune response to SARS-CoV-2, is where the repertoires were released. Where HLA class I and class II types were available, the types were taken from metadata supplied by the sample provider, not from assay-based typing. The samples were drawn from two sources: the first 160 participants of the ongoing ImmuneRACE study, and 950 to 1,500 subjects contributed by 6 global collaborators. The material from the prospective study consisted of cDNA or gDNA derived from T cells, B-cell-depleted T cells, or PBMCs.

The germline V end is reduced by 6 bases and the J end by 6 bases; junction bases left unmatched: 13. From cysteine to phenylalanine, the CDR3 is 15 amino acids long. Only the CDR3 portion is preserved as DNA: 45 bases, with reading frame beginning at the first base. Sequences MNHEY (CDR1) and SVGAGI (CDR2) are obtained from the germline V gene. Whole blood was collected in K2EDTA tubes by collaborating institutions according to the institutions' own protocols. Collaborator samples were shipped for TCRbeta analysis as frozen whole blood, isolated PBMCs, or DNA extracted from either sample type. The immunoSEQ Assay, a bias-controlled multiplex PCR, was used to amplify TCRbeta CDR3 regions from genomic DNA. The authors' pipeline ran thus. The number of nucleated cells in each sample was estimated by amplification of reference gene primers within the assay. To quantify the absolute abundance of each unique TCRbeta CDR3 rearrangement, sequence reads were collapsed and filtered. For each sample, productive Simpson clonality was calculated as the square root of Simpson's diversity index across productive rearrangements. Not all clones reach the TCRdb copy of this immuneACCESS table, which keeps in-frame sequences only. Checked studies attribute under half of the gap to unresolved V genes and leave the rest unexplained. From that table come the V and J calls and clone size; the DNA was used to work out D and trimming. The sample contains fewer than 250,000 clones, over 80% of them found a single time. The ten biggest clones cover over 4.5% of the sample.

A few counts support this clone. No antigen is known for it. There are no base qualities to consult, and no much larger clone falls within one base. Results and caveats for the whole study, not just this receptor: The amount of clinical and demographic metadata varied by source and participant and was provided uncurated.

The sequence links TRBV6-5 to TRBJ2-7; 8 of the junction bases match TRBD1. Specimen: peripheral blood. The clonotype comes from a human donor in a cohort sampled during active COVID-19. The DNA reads TGTGCCAGCAGGGTAACCGATGCCGGGACAGGCGAGCAGTACTTC. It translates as CASRVTDAGTGEQYF.